The present T cell receptor (beta chain) was sequenced within a study of blood T cells in healthy people across ages. Trimming cost V 1 base and J 6 bases, with 14 bases left between them. The CDR3 totals 15 residues. Germline lookup yields CDR1 SGHRS and CDR2 YFSETQ. Through a sample-barcoded 5' primer and a J-beta primer mix, a second PCR was run for roughly 7 to 12 cycles. TCRdb fed the 5' RACE reads into MiXCR, producing one record per CDR3 protein. The profile shows around 1.1 million distinct CDR3 sequences, about two fifths of them singletons. Researchers report isolating at least 6 million PBMCs per sample. Findings and limits, study-wide: While age rose, TCR beta diversity per million T cells dropped in a roughly linear way.

Points on this clonotype: Its antigen is not identified.

J is TRBJ2-1 and V is TRBV5-1, with a possible D match to TRBD2 (6 bases). The TCR comes from a man between 18 and 35 years old in good health. Sequenced input: blood. CDR3 loop: CASSLTGVQSNEQFF. CDR3 sequence (DNA): TGCGCCAGCAGCTTGACGGGAGTCCAATCCAATGAGCAGTTCTTC. The complete variable domain, with remaining parts taken from reference TRBV5-1 and TRBJ2-1, reads KAGVTQTPRYLIKTRGQQVTLSCSPISGHRSVSWYQQTPGQGLQFLFEYFSETQRNKGNFPGRFSGRQFSNSRSEMNVSTLELGDSALYLCASSLTGVQSNEQFFGPGTRLTVL.